This T cell receptor beta chain appears in the sequencing data of a study of T-cell memory formation after mild COVID-19. CDR1 is DFQATT and CDR2 is SNEGSKA in the germline V gene (reference sequence). This CDR3 contains 18 residues. V lost 5 bases, J lost 0 bases, and 25 bases lay in between. TCRdb re-called the 5' RACE reads with MiXCR, one entry per CDR3 protein. The data hold fewer than 600,000 distinct CDR3 sequences, with about a fifth observed a single time. The chain carries TRBV20-1 and TRBJ1-2; TRBD1 might be the D (6 bases). This sequence originates from an adult woman who had mild COVID-19 (a few samples of this study predate the infection). Cell type and time point are not known. The specimen was PBMCs or a T cell subset sorted from them (not recorded which). The CDR3 loop reads CSAPSARGGRSPNYGYTF. CDR3 sequence (DNA): TGCAGTGCTCCCTCAGCTAGGGGGGGACGGAGCCCTAACTATGGCTACACCTTC.